This entry describes one T cell receptor (beta chain). Profiling relied on immunoSEQ multiplex PCR, and the TCRdb table lists in-frame clones only, not all of them. The sample consists of a few hundred thousand clones, 82% of them appearing once. The sample is drawn from a study of blood T cell repertoires in COVID-19. The CDR3 totals 15 residues. CDR1 and CDR2 from the germline V gene are MNHEY and SVGAGI. With 3 bases clipped from V and 0 bases from J, the junction kept 4 bases outside the gene matches. The clonotype was recovered from an older woman with COVID-19, enrolled during active disease. Sequencing was performed on peripheral blood. This rearrangement joins TRBV6-5 to TRBJ2-7; 8 bases agree with TRBD2. As DNA, the CDR3 is TGTGCCAGCAGTTATCAGCGGGGGCCCTCCTACGAGCAGTACTTC. As protein: CASSYQRGPSYEQYF.